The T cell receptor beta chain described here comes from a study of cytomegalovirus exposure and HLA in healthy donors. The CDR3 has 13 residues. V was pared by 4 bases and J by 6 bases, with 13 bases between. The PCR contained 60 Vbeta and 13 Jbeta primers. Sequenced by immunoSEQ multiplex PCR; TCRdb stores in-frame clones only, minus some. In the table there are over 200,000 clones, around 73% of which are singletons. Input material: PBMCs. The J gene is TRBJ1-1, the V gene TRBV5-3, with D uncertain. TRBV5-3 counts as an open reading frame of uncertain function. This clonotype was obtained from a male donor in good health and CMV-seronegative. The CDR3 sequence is CARSPSMGPEAFF. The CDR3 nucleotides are TGTGCCAGAAGCCCTTCGATGGGCCCTGAAGCTTTCTTT.